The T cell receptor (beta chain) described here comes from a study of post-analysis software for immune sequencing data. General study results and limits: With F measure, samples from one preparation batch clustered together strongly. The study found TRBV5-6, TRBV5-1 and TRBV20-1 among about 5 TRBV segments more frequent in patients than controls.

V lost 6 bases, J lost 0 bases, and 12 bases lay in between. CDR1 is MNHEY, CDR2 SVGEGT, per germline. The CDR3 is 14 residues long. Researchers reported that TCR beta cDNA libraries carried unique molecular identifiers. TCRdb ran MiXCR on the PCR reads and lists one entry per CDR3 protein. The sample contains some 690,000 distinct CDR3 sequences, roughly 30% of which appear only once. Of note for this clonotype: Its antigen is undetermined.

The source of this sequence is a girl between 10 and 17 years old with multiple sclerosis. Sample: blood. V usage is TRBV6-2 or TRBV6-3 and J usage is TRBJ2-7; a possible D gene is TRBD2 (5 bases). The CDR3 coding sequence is TGTGCCAGCAGACGACGGGGTCCCTCCTACGAGCAGTACTTC. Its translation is CASRRRGPSYEQYF.